This TCR beta chain was captured in a study of cytomegalovirus exposure and HLA in healthy donors. The study, taken as a whole, reports: A missense variant in DCLRE1C was later tied to TCR beta V- and J-gene trimming.

The length of the CDR3 is 15 residues. V was trimmed by 3 bases and J by 0 bases, leaving 11 bases between them. Germline CDR1 reads LNHDA; CDR2 reads SQIVND (reference sequence). For this clone: Its antigen is undetermined.

PCR amplification relied on 60 Vbeta primers (plus 13 Jbeta primers). This table comes from immunoSEQ multiplex PCR, and its TCRdb copy is limited to in-frame clones, with some not included. Of 100,000 to 150,000 clones in the sample, roughly 73% are singletons; the top ten hold about 4.4%. This clonotype was obtained from a man in his sixties in good health and CMV-seropositive. J is TRBJ1-1 and V is TRBV19; TRBD1 is a possible D gene (6 bases). Material for sequencing was PBMCs. CDR3: CASSIRGIMNTEAFF. The CDR3 bases are TGTGCCAGTAGTATTAGGGGGATTATGAACACTGAAGCTTTCTTT.